The 21 T cell receptor beta chains listed next were all sequenced from one sample in a study of beta chain features in type 1 diabetes. Expressed TCRB transcripts were sequenced because the isolated RNA had all been reverse transcribed beforehand. Assay: immunoSEQ multiplex PCR; the TCRdb copy retains only in-frame clones and omits some. The repertoire holds 100,000 to 150,000 clones, with 9% as singletons. Study-level points and caveats: Significant though moderate, a shortening of TCRB CDR3s appeared in all four CD4+ subsets of Type 1 diabetes patients.

The antigens these receptors bind are not known. The sample was central memory CD4+ T cells from blood. These receptors all come from a man younger than 45 with type 1 diabetes.

This clone was picked up one time. The chain carries TRBV21-1 and TRBJ2-3; TRBD1 is taken as the D call from the table, unchecked against the DNA. TRBV21-1 is a pseudogene locus. The CDR3 spans 21 residues. CDR3 loop: CASSKGHLWGLVPPTADTQYF. The CDR3 nucleotides are TGTGCCAGCAGCAAAGGCCACCTCTGGGGCTTGGTCCCCCCCACGGCAGATACGCAGTATTTT.

This clone showed up many times. J is TRBJ2-1 and V is TRBV7-2; D is unresolved. Trimming removed 0 bases at V and 4 bases at J, with 4 bases between. This CDR3 spans 13 amino acids. Germline CDR1 is SGHTA and CDR2 is FQGNSA. The CDR3 is CASSLARYNEQFF. The CDR3 nucleotides read TGTGCCAGCAGCTTAGCCCGGTACAATGAGCAGTTCTTC.

Only a few counts were recorded for this clone. This chain joins TRBV15 and TRBJ2-1; 8 nucleotides agree with TRBD2. The CDR3 has 17 amino acids. The trim removed 1 base at V and 8 bases at J, leaving 13 bases unmatched. Germline CDR1 reads LNHNV; CDR2 reads YYDKDF (reference sequence). The CDR3 DNA sequence: TGTGCCACCAGCAGAGGGTCCGGGACTAGAGTTATAGATGAGCAGTTCTTC. Translating it yields CATSRGSGTRVIDEQFF.

The rearrangement joins TRBV9 to TRBJ2-5; D is possibly TRBD2 (5 bases). V was clipped by 3 bases and J by 4 bases, with 16 bases between them. The CDR3 spans 15 residues. Germline CDR1 SGDLS, CDR2 YYNGEE. The CDR3 DNA is TGTGCCAGCAGCGCCCGCCCTAGCACAGTAGAGACCCAGTACTTC. Translation gives CASSARPSTVETQYF.

The sample holds a few counts of this clone. The chain links TRBV7-8 to TRBJ2-5; D is perhaps TRBD1 (5 bases). The CDR3 spans 14 residues. Trimming cost V 3 bases and J 2 bases, with 10 bases left between them. Per germline, CDR1 SGHVS and CDR2 FQNEAQ. CDR3 bases: TGTGCCAGCAGCTTCAATCAGGGACAAGAGACCCAGTACTTC. Translated: CASSFNQGQETQYF.

The chain uses TRBV4-2 and TRBJ1-1; possibly TRBD1 for D (6 bases). The germline gives CDR1 LGHNA, CDR2 YNFKEQ. The CDR3 runs 15 residues. V lost 0 bases and J 1 base, leaving 9 bases between the germline ends. The CDR3 region is CASSQDLGANTEAFF. The CDR3 region has the DNA TGTGCCAGCAGCCAAGATCTGGGGGCGAACACTGAAGCTTTCTTT.

This clone appeared a few times. CDR3 region: CASSLVAVPPGNTIYF. The DNA for the CDR3 is TGTGCCAGCAGCTTAGTGGCCGTTCCTCCTGGAAACACCATATATTTT. This chain uses TRBV7-2 with TRBJ1-3; no definite D call. Trimming pared 1 base from V and 2 bases from J, leaving 12 bases between. This CDR3 has 16 residues. Germline values: CDR1 SGHTA, CDR2 FQGNSA.

This clone was counted only a few times. The J gene is TRBJ2-7, the V gene TRBV7-3; D possibly corresponds to TRBD1 (5 bases). Germline V lookup: CDR1 SGHTA, CDR2 FQGTGA. This CDR3 has 13 residues. V was cut by 4 bases and J by 6 bases, with 13 bases left in between. The CDR3 DNA reads as TGTGCCAGCAGCTCTTCCAGGGTCTCCGAGCAGTACTTC. Its translation is CASSSSRVSEQYF.

The genes are TRBV19 and TRBJ2-1; D remains ambiguous. Looked up from germline, CDR1 is LNHDA and CDR2 is SQIVND (reference sequence). This CDR3 spans 15 amino acids. Trimming removed 6 bases at V and 0 bases at J, with 12 bases between. CDR3 sequence (DNA): TGTGCCAGTAGCCAACACATTGACTCCTACAATGAGCAGTTCTTC. This encodes CASSQHIDSYNEQFF.

In its sample, this clone was seen a few times. The CDR3 here is CASREGDSSYEQYF. The CDR3 DNA reads TGTGCCAGCAGAGAGGGGGACAGCTCCTACGAGCAGTACTTC. The chain recombines TRBV28 with TRBJ2-7; 7 bases map to TRBD1. This CDR3 region has 14 residues. V shed 6 bases and J 0 bases; nucleotides not matched to a gene: 5. Per the germline V gene, CDR1 is MDHEN and CDR2 is SYDVKM.

The chain uses TRBV14 and TRBJ2-5; D remains ambiguous. The end of the DNA fits TRBJ2-7 better, so the J call may be wrong. CDR3 length: 11 amino acids. Germline values: CDR1 SGHDN, CDR2 FVKESK. The CDR3 here is CASSHAYEQYF. As DNA, the CDR3 is TGTGCCAGCAGCCACGCGTACGAGCAGTACTTC.

V usage is TRBV28 and J usage is TRBJ1-5; D remains unclear. Germline V gene lookup returns CDR1 MDHEN and CDR2 SYDVKM. The CDR3 has 15 residues. V was cut by 4 bases and J by 5 bases, with 15 bases left in between. This CDR3 reads CASSWSDRDYQPQHF. In DNA, the CDR3 is TGTGCCAGCAGTTGGTCAGACCGCGACTATCAGCCCCAGCATTTT.

This clone has just a few counts. The chain recombines TRBV11-1 with TRBJ2-5, with D possibly TRBD1 on 6 matching bases. Germline V CDR1 and CDR2: SGHAT, FQDESV (reference sequence). The CDR3 is made up of 14 amino acids. Trimming shortened V by 5 bases and J by 2 bases, and 12 bases separated the two germline ends. This chain's CDR3 is CASSKQGRQETQYF. CDR3 coding DNA: TGTGCCAGCAGCAAACAGGGTAGACAAGAGACCCAGTACTTC.

This rearrangement joins TRBV5-1 to TRBJ2-2, with D tentatively TRBD2 (5 bases). The CDR3 has 14 residues. The V and J ends lost 0 bases and 4 bases respectively, with 7 bases between them. Germline assignment: CDR1 SGHRS and CDR2 YFSETQ. Here the CDR3 reads CASSLDGGTGELFF. The CDR3 DNA reads as TGCGCCAGCAGCTTGGATGGAGGCACCGGGGAGCTGTTTTTT. Combining the CDR3 with reference TRBV5-1 and TRBJ2-2 gives the whole variable domain KAGVTQTPRYLIKTRGQQVTLSCSPISGHRSVSWYQQTPGQGLQFLFEYFSETQRNKGNFPGRFSGRQFSNSRSEMNVSTLELGDSALYLCASSLDGGTGELFFGEGSRLTVL.

This clone has a handful of counts. This chain links TRBV29-1 with TRBJ1-2, with 10 bases lining up with TRBD1. Germline-derived CDR1 and CDR2 are SQVTM and ANQGSEA. Unmatched junction bases numbered 1, after V lost 4 bases and J lost 5 bases. This CDR3 has 12 residues. CDR3 in amino acids: CSVGGQGYGYTF. In nucleotides, the CDR3 is TGCAGCGTTGGGGGACAGGGGTATGGCTACACCTTC.

The V and J genes are TRBV4-3 and TRBJ2-7, with 9 bases matching TRBD1. This CDR3 contains 15 residues. The germline V gene has CDR1 LGHNA and CDR2 YSLEER. The trim removed 4 bases at V and 0 bases at J, leaving 4 bases unmatched. CDR3 nucleotide sequence: TGCGCCAGCAGCCCCTTGACAGGGGGCTCCTACGAGCAGTACTTC. Translating gives CASSPLTGGSYEQYF.

The table lists this clone with a few counts. The gene calls are TRBV18 and TRBJ2-1; the match to TRBD1 covers 9 bases. The CDR3 is 15 residues long. From germline, CDR1 is KGHSH and CDR2 LQKENI. Losses at the gene ends were 2 bases for V and 10 bases for J; bases not matched to a gene: 9. The CDR3 DNA reads as TGTGCCAGCTCACCAGGACAGGGGTATCGTAAGGAGCAGTTCTTC. This translates into CASSPGQGYRKEQFF.

In this sample, this clone turned up a few times. The sample contains more than one DNA sequence encoding this CDR3. The rearrangement links TRBV5-1 to TRBJ2-3, with D possibly matching TRBD2 (5 bases). There are 14 residues in the CDR3. V lost 4 bases and J 3 bases, leaving 12 bases between the germline ends. CDR1 SGHRS and CDR2 YFSETQ come from the germline V gene. This CDR3 reads CASSPGLGTDTQYF. Written as DNA, the CDR3 is TGCGCCAGCAGCCCGGGGTTAGGTACAGATACGCAGTATTTT.

The table lists this clone with a few counts. The rearrangement links TRBV4-1 to TRBJ1-6; TRBD1 is a possible D gene (6 bases). CDR3 length: 13 residues. Deletions cut 6 bases from V and 9 bases from J, with 12 bases between. Germline CDR1 MGHRA, CDR2 YSYEKL. The CDR3 nucleotides read TGCGCCAGCAGGGGACAAGGCGGTTCACCCCTCCACTTT. As protein: CASRGQGGSPLHF.

The genes are TRBV11-2 and TRBJ2-1; D is uncertain. The CDR3 contains 15 residues. V was clipped by 5 bases and J by 7 bases, with 18 bases between them. Germline V gene lookup returns CDR1 SGHAT and CDR2 FQNNGV. CDR3 loop: CASSPEVRLGNEQFF. The CDR3 nucleotides are TGTGCCAGCAGCCCCGAGGTCCGTCTAGGAAATGAGCAGTTCTTC.

This clone was seen a handful of times. The chain recombines TRBV4-2 with TRBJ2-3; D remains ambiguous. Trimming removed 4 bases from V and 9 bases from J, with 14 bases in between. The CDR3 contains 13 residues. Germline CDR1 reads LGHNA; CDR2 reads YNFKEQ. The DNA for the CDR3 is TGTGCCAGCAGCCCCGAGGCTAGATCCACGCAGTATTTT. Protein sequence: CASSPEARSTQYF.